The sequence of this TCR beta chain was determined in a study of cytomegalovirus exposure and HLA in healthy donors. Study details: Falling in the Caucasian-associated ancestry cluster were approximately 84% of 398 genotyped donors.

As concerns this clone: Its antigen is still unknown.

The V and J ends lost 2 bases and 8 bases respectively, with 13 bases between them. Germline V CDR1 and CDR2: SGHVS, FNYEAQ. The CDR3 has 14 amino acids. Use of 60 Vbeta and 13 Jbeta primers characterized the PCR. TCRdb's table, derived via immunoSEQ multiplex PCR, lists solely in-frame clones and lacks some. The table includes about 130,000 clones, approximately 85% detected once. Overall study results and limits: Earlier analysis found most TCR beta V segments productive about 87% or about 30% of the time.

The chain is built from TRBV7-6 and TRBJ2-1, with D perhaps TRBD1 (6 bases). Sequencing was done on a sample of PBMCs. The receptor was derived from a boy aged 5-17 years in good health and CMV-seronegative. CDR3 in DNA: TGTGCCAGCAGCTTAAGGGCAGGGGTCGATGAGCAGTTCTTC. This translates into CASSLRAGVDEQFF. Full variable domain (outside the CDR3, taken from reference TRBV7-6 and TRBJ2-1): GAGVSQSPRYKVTKRGQDVALRCDPISGHVSLYWYRQALGQGPEFLTYFNYEAQQDKSGLPNDRFSAERPEGSISTLTIQRTEQRDSAMYRCASSLRAGVDEQFFGPGTRLTVL.